This T cell receptor (beta chain) was obtained from a study of neoadjuvant anti-PD-1 for oral cavity cancer. Regarding time point: after neoadjuvant nivolumab, at surgical resection. The patients had HPV-negative, locally advanced oral cavity squamous cell carcinoma. The data were produced by immunoSEQ multiplex PCR, yet TCRdb's version contains in-frame clones alone and is incomplete. Among 23,000 or so clones listed, 26% were seen once. Study conclusions and caveats: Only three patients per response group were TCR-analyzed; validation needed.

Deletions cut 1 base from V and 10 bases from J, with 8 bases between. CDR3 length: 12 residues. Per germline, CDR1 GTSNPN and CDR2 SVGIG (reference sequence). This clone was detected many times. Its matching antigen is unknown. The sequence was collected from a person aged 35 to 85 with oral cavity squamous cell carcinoma. The specimen was tumor tissue, collected after nivolumab (anti-PD-1) treatment. The chain joins TRBV30 to TRBJ1-6; D remains ambiguous. The CDR3 coding sequence is TGTGCCTGGAGTGAGGGATTCTCACCCCTCCACTTT. Its translation is CAWSEGFSPLHF.